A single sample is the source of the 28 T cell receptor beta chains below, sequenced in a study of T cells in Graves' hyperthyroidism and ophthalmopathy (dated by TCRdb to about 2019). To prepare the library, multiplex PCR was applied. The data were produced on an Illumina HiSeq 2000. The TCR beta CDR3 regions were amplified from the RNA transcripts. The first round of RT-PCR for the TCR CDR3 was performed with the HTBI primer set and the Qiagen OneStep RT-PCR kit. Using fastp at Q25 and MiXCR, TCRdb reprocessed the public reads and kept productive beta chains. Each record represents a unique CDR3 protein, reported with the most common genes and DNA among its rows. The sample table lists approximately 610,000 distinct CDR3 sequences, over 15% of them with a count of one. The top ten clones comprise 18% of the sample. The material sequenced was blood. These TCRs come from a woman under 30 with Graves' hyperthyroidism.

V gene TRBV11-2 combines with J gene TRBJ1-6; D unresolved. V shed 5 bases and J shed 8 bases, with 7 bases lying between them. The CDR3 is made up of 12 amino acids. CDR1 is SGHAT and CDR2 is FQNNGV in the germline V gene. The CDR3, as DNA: TGTGCCAGCAGCCGGCGTGATTCACCCCTCCACTTT. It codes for CASSRRDSPLHF.

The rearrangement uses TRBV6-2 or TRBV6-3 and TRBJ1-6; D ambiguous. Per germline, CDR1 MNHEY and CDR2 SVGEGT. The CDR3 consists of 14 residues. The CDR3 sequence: CATTFGSYNSPLHF. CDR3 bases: TGTGCTACAACTTTTGGCTCCTATAATTCACCCCTCCACTTT.

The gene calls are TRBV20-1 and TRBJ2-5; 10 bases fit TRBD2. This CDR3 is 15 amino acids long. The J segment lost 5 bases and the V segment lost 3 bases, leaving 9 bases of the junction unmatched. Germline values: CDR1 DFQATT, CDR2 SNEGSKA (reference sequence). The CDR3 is CSASPLAGVYETQYF. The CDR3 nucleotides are TGCAGTGCTAGCCCTCTAGCGGGGGTTTACGAGACCCAGTACTTC.

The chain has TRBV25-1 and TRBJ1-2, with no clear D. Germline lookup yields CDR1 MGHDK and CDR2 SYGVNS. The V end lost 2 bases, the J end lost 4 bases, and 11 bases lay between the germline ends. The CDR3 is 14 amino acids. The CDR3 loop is CASSELAAPYGYTF. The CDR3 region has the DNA TGTGCCAGCAGTGAACTAGCGGCTCCCTATGGCTACACCTTC.

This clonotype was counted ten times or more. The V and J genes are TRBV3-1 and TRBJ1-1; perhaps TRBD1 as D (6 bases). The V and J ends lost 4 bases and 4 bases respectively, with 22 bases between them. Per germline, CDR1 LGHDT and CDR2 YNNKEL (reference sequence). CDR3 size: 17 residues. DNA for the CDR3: TGTGCCAGCAGCCCTCAACGGGACAATTATAAATTCACTGAAGCTTTCTTT. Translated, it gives CASSPQRDNYKFTEAFF.

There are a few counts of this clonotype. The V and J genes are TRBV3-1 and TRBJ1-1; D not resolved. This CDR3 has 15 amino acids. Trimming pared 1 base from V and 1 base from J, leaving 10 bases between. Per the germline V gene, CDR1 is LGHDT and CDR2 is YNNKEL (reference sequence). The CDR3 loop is CASSQGTLKNTEAFF. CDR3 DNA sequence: TGTGCCAGCAGCCAAGGAACACTCAAGAACACTGAAGCTTTCTTT.

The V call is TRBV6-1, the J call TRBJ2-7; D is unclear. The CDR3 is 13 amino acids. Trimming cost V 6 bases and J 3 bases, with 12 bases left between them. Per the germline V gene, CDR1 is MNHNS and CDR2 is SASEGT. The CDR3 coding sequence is TGTGCCAGCAGCCCCACGGGTTTCTACGAGCAGTACTTC. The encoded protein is CASSPTGFYEQYF.

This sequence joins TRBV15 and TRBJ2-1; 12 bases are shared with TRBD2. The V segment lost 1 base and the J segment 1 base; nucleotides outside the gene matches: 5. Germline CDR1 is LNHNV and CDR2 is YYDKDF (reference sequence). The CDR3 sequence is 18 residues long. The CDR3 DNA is TGTGCCACCAGCAGAGGACTAGCGGGAGTAAGATCCTACAATGAGCAGTTCTTC. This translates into CATSRGLAGVRSYNEQFF.

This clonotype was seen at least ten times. The CDR3 region has the DNA TGCAGTGCTAGAGTTACAGGGGGCTGGTATGGCTACACCTTC. Translated, it gives CSARVTGGWYGYTF. The rearrangement joins TRBV20-1 to TRBJ1-2, with 9 bases matching TRBD1. V dropped 1 base and J dropped 5; count of bases not matched to a gene: 5. The CDR3 has 14 amino acids. Germline lookup yields CDR1 DFQATT and CDR2 SNEGSKA (reference sequence).

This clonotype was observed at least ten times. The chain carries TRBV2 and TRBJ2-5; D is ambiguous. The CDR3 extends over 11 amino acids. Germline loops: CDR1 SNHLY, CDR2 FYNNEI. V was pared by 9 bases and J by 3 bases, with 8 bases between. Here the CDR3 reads CARQRKETQYF. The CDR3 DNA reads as TGTGCCAGGCAAAGAAAAGAGACCCAGTACTTC.

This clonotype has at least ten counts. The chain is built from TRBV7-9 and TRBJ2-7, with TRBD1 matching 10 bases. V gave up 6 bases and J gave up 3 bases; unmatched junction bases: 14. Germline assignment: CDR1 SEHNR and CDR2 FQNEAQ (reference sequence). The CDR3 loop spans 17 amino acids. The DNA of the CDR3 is TGTGCCAGCAGTTCAGGAGGGCGGACAGGGGGATTCTACGAGCAGTACTTC. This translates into CASSSGGRTGGFYEQYF.

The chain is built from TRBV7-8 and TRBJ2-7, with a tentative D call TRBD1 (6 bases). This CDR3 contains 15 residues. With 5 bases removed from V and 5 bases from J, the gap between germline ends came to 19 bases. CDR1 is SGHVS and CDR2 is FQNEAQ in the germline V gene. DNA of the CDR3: TGTGCCAGCAGCCAGGGGTGGACCCTTTTGAACGAGCAGTACTTC. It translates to CASSQGWTLLNEQYF.

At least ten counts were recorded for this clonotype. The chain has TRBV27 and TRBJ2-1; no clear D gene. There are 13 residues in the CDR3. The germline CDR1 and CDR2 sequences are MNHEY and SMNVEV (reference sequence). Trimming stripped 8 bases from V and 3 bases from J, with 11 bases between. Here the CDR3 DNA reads TGTGCCAGCCGACCAGCAATCTACAATGAGCAGTTCTTC. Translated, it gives CASRPAIYNEQFF.

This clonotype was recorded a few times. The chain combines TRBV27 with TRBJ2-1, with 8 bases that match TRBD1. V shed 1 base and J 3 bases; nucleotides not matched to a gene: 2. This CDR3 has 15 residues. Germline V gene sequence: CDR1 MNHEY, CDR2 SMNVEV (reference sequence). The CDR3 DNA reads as TGTGCCAGCAGTTTATTTGGGACAGGCTACAATGAGCAGTTCTTC. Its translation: CASSLFGTGYNEQFF.

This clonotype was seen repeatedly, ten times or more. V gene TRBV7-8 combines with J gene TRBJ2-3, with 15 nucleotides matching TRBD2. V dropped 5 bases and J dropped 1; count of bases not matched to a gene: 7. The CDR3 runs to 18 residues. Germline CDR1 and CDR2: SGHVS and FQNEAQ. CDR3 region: CASSTGLAGGPRTDTQYF. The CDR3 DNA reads TGTGCCAGCAGCACCGGACTAGCGGGAGGGCCTCGCACAGATACGCAGTATTTT.

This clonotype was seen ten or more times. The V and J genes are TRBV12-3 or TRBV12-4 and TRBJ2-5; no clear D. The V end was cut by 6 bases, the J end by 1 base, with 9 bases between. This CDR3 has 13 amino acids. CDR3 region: CASSWTGQETQYF. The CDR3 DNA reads TGTGCCAGCAGCTGGACGGGCCAAGAGACCCAGTACTTC.

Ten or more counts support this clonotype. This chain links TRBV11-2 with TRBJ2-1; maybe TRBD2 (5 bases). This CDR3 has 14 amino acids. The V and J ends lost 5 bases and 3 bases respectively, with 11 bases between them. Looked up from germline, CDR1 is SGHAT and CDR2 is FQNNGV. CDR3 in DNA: TGTGCCAGCAGCCCCCGGGGTAGCTACAATGAGCAGTTCTTC. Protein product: CASSPRGSYNEQFF.

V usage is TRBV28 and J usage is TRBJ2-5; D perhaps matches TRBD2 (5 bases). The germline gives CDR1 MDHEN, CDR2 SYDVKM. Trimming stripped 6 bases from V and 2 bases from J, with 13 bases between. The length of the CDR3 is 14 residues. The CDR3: CASSRWTLQETQYF. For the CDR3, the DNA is TGTGCCAGCAGCCGATGGACTCTACAAGAGACCCAGTACTTC.

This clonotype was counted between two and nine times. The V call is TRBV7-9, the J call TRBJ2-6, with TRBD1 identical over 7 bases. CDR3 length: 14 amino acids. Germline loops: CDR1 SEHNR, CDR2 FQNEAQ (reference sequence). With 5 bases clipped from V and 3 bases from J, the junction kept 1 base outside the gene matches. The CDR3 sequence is CASSRDSGANVLTF. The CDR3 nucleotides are TGTGCCAGCAGCCGGGACAGTGGGGCCAACGTCCTGACTTTC.

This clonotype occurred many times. CDR3 sequence reads: CASGDSGRPTREQYF. The DNA of the CDR3 is TGTGCCAGCGGTGATAGCGGGAGGCCCACTAGGGAGCAGTACTTC. The chain joins TRBV3-1 to TRBJ2-7; 10 bases are a match to TRBD2. CDR1 is LGHDT, CDR2 YNNKEL, per germline (reference sequence). Losses at the gene ends were 8 bases for V and 7 bases for J; bases not matched to a gene: 14. The CDR3 runs 15 residues.

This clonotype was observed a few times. The CDR3: CASSPGTGATSPLHF. DNA of the CDR3: TGTGCCAGTAGTCCCGGGACAGGGGCCACTTCACCCCTCCACTTT. The V gene is TRBV19, the J gene TRBJ1-6; the match to TRBD1 covers 10 bases. There are 15 residues in the CDR3. Germline V gene data show CDR1 as LNHDA and CDR2 as SQIVND (reference sequence). V lost 5 bases to trimming and J lost 9 bases; unmatched junction nucleotides: 7.

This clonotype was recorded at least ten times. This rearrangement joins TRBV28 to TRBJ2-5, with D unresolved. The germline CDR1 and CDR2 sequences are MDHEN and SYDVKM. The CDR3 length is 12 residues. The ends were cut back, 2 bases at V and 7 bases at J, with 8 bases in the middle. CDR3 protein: CASSLETGTQYF. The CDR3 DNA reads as TGTGCCAGCAGTTTAGAAACGGGGACCCAGTACTTC.

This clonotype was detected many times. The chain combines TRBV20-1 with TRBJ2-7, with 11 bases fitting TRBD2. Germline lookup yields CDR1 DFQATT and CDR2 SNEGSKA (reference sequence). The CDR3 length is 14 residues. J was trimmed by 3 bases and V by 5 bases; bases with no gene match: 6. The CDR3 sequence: CSAFSGRAGYEQYF. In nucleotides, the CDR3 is TGCAGTGCTTTTAGCGGGAGGGCCGGCTACGAGCAGTACTTC.

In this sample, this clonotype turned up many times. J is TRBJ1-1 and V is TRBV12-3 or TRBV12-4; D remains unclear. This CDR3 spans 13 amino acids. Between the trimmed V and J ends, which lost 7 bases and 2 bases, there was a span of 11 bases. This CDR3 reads CASIARLNTEAFF. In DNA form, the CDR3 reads TGTGCCAGCATCGCACGGCTAAACACTGAAGCTTTCTTT.

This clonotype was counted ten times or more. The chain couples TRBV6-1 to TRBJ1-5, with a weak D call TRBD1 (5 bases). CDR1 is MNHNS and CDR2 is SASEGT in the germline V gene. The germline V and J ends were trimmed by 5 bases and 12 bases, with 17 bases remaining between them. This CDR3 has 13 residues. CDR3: CASSYLEQRGQHF. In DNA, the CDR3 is TGTGCCAGCAGTTATTTGGAACAAAGGGGCCAGCATTTT.

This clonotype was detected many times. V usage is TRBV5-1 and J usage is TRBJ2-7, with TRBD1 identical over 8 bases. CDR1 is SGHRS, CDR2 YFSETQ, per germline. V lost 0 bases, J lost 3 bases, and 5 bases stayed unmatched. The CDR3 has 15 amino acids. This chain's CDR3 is CASSLDGQGLYEQYF. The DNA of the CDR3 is TGCGCCAGCAGCTTGGATGGACAGGGCCTCTACGAGCAGTACTTC. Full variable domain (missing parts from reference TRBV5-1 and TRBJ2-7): KAGVTQTPRYLIKTRGQQVTLSCSPISGHRSVSWYQQTPGQGLQFLFEYFSETQRNKGNFPGRFSGRQFSNSRSEMNVSTLELGDSALYLCASSLDGQGLYEQYFGPGTRLTVT.

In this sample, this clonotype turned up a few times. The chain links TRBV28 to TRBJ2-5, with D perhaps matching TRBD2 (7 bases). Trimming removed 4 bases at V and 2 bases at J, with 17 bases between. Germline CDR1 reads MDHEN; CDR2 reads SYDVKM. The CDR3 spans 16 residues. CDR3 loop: CASSSNLQGLQETQYF. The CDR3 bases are TGTGCCAGCAGTTCAAATCTACAGGGACTACAAGAGACCCAGTACTTC.

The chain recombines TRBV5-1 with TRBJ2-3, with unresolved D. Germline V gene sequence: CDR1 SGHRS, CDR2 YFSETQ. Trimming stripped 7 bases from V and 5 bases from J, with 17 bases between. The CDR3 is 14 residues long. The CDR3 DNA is TGCGCCAGCTCGGTCCTTGGTACGAAAGATACGCAGTATTTT. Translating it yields CASSVLGTKDTQYF.